Sequencing of this TCR beta chain was carried out in a study of spatial heterogeneity in lung cancer (dated by TCRdb to between 2018 and 2021). Study-wide context: Beta-chain transcripts were consistently detected in greater numbers than alpha-chain transcripts, which likely reflects a higher abundance of beta-chain transcripts. Both alpha and beta chains were TCR-sequenced in samples taken at surgery, namely 220 tumor regions, 61 to 65 matched nontumor lung samples and 45 to 60 PBMC samples. The study quantitatively compared TCR alpha and beta repertoires across multiple tumor regions, matched nontumor lung and blood in non-small cell lung cancer. The study linked features of the TCR repertoire to counts of nonsynonymous mutations, which were determined by whole-exome sequencing of tumor tissue. In the raw uncorrected reads, each unique combination of TCR and UMI appeared more than ten times on average.

General study outcomes and caveats: Confirming at a functional level the hypothesis that regional TCRs recognize regional mutations was considered to require additional single-cell paired TCR alpha and beta sequencing. Ubiquitous expanded tumor TCRs showed up in blood more often at tumor resection than at routine follow-up.

Interpreted using the paper, the time point label stands for: sample taken at primary tumor resection. The donors were around 69 patients from the lung TRACERx cohort who had early-stage, untreated non-small cell lung cancer. TCR sequencing used whole RNA extracted from tumor and nontumor lung tissue, or from cryopreserved PBMC samples, without cell sorting. Only patients for whom sufficient RNA was available from at least two tumor regions were selected for TCR sequencing. In its sample, this clonotype was seen once. What this receptor recognizes is not known. Base qualities were left out, and no much larger clone turns up one base away. One read amounts to weak evidence. The receptor library was made with 5' RACE. TCRdb names NextSeq 500 as the instrument used. In the TCR library protocol, a unique molecular identifier was attached to each TCR cDNA molecule so that PCR and sequencing errors could be corrected. Under the source paper's analysis protocol: TCR identification, UMI-based error correction and CDR3 extraction were all carried out with Decombinator tools. TCRs above a frequency of 2 per 1,000, corresponding to the top 1% of the tumor frequency distribution, were defined as expanded. Rényi diversity was computed with the R vegan package after subsampling each repertoire 100 times to 5,000 TCRs. CDR3 similarity networks were constructed using string-kernel similarity of amino acid triplets, with links drawn between CDR3s whose pairwise similarity was above 0.82. The public reads were reanalyzed by TCRdb: fastp trimming at Q25, MiXCR alignment, in-frame beta chains only. Rows with one shared CDR3 protein collapse into an entry with the most common genes and DNA. The V and J calls here are based on TCRdb, not the publication. Counted in this sample were some 100,000 distinct CDR3 sequences; less than 15% of them appeared once. The leading ten clones occupy more than 40% of the sample.

V gives up 0 bases and J gives up 4 bases, and the segment between their germline ends measures 15 bases. The germline V gene specifies MGHRA as CDR1 and YSYEKL as CDR2. The CDR3 numbers 16 residues from cysteine through phenylalanine. Of all the DNA, just the CDR3 is kept, 48 bases in frame from base 1. Recombination joined TRBV4-1 with TRBJ2-5; there is no confident call for the D gene. This specimen consisted of PBMCs, obtained at surgery. The clonotype comes from a male donor with early-stage non-small cell lung cancer. The CDR3 region reads CASSQDETWGPETQYF. The DNA reads TGCGCCAGCAGCCAAGATGAAACTTGGGGTCCAGAGACCCAGTACTTC.